The sequence of this TCR beta chain was determined in a study of post-analysis software for immune sequencing data. Study-level background: The disease courses covered relapsing-remitting, secondary progressive and progressive-relapsing multiple sclerosis.

The TCR beta cDNA libraries contained unique molecular identifiers. Each CDR3 protein is one row after TCRdb ran MiXCR on the PCR reads. Altogether roughly 170,000 distinct CDR3 sequences are present, around 28% being singletons, with the ten largest covering 1.5%. General study findings and limits: The study found significantly lower normalized Chao1 diversity in multiple sclerosis patients than in controls. Compared with controls, patients had more of five TRBV segments, including TRBV5-6, TRBV5-1 and TRBV20-1.

The CDR3 is made up of 15 amino acids. Germline CDR1 reads ENHRY; CDR2 reads SYGVKD. V lost 6 bases and J lost 7, with 22 bases in between. This clonotype was detected only a few times. Its antigen is not known. The chain is built from TRBV10-3 and TRBJ2-7; D not resolved. This receptor was obtained from a girl aged 10-17 years with multiple sclerosis. The source material was blood. In DNA, the CDR3 is TGTGCCATCAGCCCCGCGGACGCCGCACTCAATGAGCAGTACTTC. Its protein product is CAISPADAALNEQYF.